This TCR beta chain emerged from a study of T-cell memory formation after mild COVID-19. Study-level findings and limits: Mainly in CM and EM were contracting CD4+ clones; CD8+ were in EMRA.

TCRdb processed the 5' RACE reads anew with MiXCR; each CDR3 protein has one entry. The repertoire has approximately 300,000 distinct CDR3 sequences, 15% to 20% of them found once; the top ten carry 20% to 25%. For this clonotype: The antigen is unknown.

The CDR3 consists of 15 residues. J was trimmed by 4 bases and V by 6 bases; bases with no gene match: 9. The source of this sequence is a man between 18 and 35 years old who had mild COVID-19 (a few samples of this study predate the infection). Cell type and time point are not known. The chain carries TRBV12-3 or TRBV12-4 and TRBJ1-5; 7 bases are shared with TRBD1. Sample: PBMCs or a T cell subset sorted from them (not recorded which). CDR3: CASSSAGTANQPQHF. CDR3 DNA sequence: TGTGCCAGCAGCAGCGCCGGGACAGCAAATCAGCCCCAGCATTTT.